These 13 T cell receptor beta chains came from one sample sequenced in a study of T-cell memory formation after mild COVID-19. TCRdb used MiXCR to reprocess the 5' RACE reads, holding one entry per CDR3 protein. The repertoire has 500,000 to 550,000 distinct CDR3 sequences, 20% of them found once; the top ten carry around 13%. Sequencing was performed on PBMCs or a T cell subset sorted from them (not recorded which). The source is an adult woman who had mild COVID-19 (a few samples of this study predate the infection). Cell type and time point are not known.

This clonotype was observed a few times. This chain connects TRBV4-3 to TRBJ2-7, with TRBD2 matching over 10 bases. Germline CDR1 reads LGHNA; CDR2 reads YSLEER. The CDR3 runs to 16 residues. The ends lost 0 bases at V and 5 bases at J; junction bases unmatched: 7. The CDR3 bases are TGCGCCAGCAGCCAAGATCTCGGGACTAGCGTTAACGAGCAGTACTTC. Translation gives CASSQDLGTSVNEQYF.

This clonotype showed up just a few times. V and J are TRBV4-2 and TRBJ1-5; TRBD1 matches 10 bases. The CDR3 covers 16 residues. Germline V lookup: CDR1 LGHNA, CDR2 YNFKEQ. V lost 5 bases and J lost 9; bases outside the gene matches: 13. The CDR3: CASSAAGTGDLVPQHF. The CDR3 nucleotides are TGTGCCAGCAGCGCCGCCGGGACAGGGGATTTAGTGCCCCAGCATTTT.

The chain links TRBV14 to TRBJ1-2; a weak D match, TRBD1 (5 bases). This CDR3 has 16 amino acids. Germline assignment: CDR1 SGHDN and CDR2 FVKESK. Trimming left V 0 bases short and J 2 bases short, with 13 bases between. CDR3 residues: CASSQDSAGRNYGYTF. In DNA form, the CDR3 reads TGTGCCAGCAGCCAAGATTCAGCAGGGAGGAACTATGGCTACACCTTC.

The chain couples TRBV27 to TRBJ2-3; D possibly uses TRBD1 or TRBD2 (5 bases each). Germline V lookup: CDR1 MNHEY, CDR2 SMNVEV (reference sequence). V was trimmed by 6 bases and J by 5 bases, leaving 21 bases between them. The CDR3 is made up of 16 amino acids. The CDR3 nucleotides read TGTGCCAGCAGATTGGGGACGCCAACAATCGGAGATACGCAGTATTTT. Its protein product is CASRLGTPTIGDTQYF.

This clonotype appeared a few times. The chain couples TRBV20-1 to TRBJ1-1; D might be TRBD1 (5 bases). Germline CDR1 is DFQATT and CDR2 is SNEGSKA (reference sequence). Trimming stripped 6 bases from V and 3 bases from J, with 14 bases between. The CDR3 is 13 amino acids. CDR3 loop: CSAPTAQHTEAFF. In DNA, the CDR3 is TGCAGTGCCCCGACAGCACAACACACTGAAGCTTTCTTT.

This clonotype was seen a few times. The V gene is TRBV7-2, the J gene TRBJ1-2; D gene unclear. The germline CDR1 and CDR2 sequences are SGHTA and FQGNSA. V was cut by 1 base and J by 2 bases, with 11 bases left in between. The CDR3 is 15 residues long. In DNA form, the CDR3 reads TGTGCCAGCAGCTTAGATCCGCCCTGGAACTATGGCTACACCTTC. Encoded protein: CASSLDPPWNYGYTF.

There are a few counts of this clonotype. V usage is TRBV4-1 and J usage is TRBJ2-3; 12 bases align to TRBD2. The V gene end was trimmed by 1 base and the J gene end by 1 base; junction bases not matched to a gene: 9. CDR1 MGHRA and CDR2 YSYEKL come from the germline V gene. CDR3 length equals 19 residues. The chain's CDR3 is CASSQGLAGVTLGTDTQYF. CDR3 sequence (DNA): TGCGCCAGCAGCCAAGGACTAGCGGGGGTTACTTTAGGCACAGATACGCAGTATTTT.

This clonotype was found once. The rearrangement uses TRBV24-1 and TRBJ1-5; D possibly corresponds to TRBD1 (6 bases). This CDR3 is 15 amino acids long. V lost 5 bases, J lost 0 bases, and 10 bases lay in between. CDR1 and CDR2 from the germline V gene are KGHDR and SFDVKD. The CDR3: CATSGGQYSNQPQHF. The CDR3 DNA sequence: TGTGCCACCAGTGGTGGACAGTATAGCAATCAGCCCCAGCATTTT.

The gene calls are TRBV7-9 and TRBJ1-1; unclear D gene. The V gene lost 7 bases and the J gene lost 1 base, with 13 bases spanning the gap. The length of the CDR3 is 14 residues. The germline V gene encodes CDR1 SEHNR and CDR2 FQNEAQ (reference sequence). This chain's CDR3 is CASTFLGRNTEAFF. The CDR3 bases are TGTGCCAGCACCTTTTTAGGGCGGAACACTGAAGCTTTCTTT.

The genes are TRBV4-1 and TRBJ2-7; 7 nucleotides line up with TRBD2. Germline lookup yields CDR1 MGHRA and CDR2 YSYEKL. There are 16 residues in the CDR3. Unmatched junction bases numbered 12, after V lost 4 bases and J lost 3 bases. The CDR3 sequence is CASSPYLGGVVYEQYF. The CDR3 DNA follows: TGCGCCAGCAGCCCCTATTTGGGGGGGGTCGTCTACGAGCAGTACTTC.

This clonotype turned up a few times. The genes are TRBV7-2 and TRBJ2-7, with TRBD1 matching over 7 bases. The ends lost 3 bases at V and 8 bases at J; junction bases unmatched: 4. Germline V gene sequence: CDR1 SGHTA, CDR2 FQGNSA. The length of the CDR3 is 12 residues. The CDR3 sequence is CASSFDRAQQYF. CDR3 bases: TGTGCCAGCAGCTTCGACAGGGCTCAGCAGTACTTC. Drawing the rest from reference TRBV7-2 and TRBJ2-7, the complete variable domain is GAGVSQSPSNKVTEKGKDVELRCDPISGHTALYWYRQSLGQGLEFLIYFQGNSAPDKSGLPSDRFSAERTGGSVSTLTIQRTQQEDSAVYLCASSFDRAQQYFGPGTRLTVT.

This chain joins TRBV6-1 and TRBJ2-1, with D uncertain. This CDR3 contains 12 residues. Germline V gives CDR1 MNHNS, CDR2 SASEGT. V lost 7 bases, J lost 8 bases, and 12 bases lay in between. The CDR3 DNA sequence: TGTGCCAGCACCCTTTGGGTCTATGAGCAGTTCTTC. This sequence encodes CASTLWVYEQFF.

The genes are TRBV12-3 or TRBV12-4 and TRBJ2-3, with 11 bases aligning to TRBD2. The CDR3 spans 18 residues. J was trimmed by 1 base and V by 6 bases; bases with no gene match: 12. The CDR3 sequence is CASRSTSGSRSGTDTQYF. The CDR3 DNA follows: TGTGCCAGCAGATCTACTAGCGGGAGTAGGTCTGGCACAGATACGCAGTATTTT.